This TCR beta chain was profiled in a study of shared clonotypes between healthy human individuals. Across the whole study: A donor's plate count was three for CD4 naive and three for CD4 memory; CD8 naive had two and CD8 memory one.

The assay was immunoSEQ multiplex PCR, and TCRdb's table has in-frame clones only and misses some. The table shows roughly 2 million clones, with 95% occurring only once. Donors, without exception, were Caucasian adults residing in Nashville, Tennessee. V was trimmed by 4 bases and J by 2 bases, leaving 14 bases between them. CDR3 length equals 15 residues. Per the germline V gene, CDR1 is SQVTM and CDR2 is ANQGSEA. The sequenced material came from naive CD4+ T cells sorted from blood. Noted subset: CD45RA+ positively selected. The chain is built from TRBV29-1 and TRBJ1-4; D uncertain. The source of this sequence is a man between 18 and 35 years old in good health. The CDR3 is CSVAFGSQTNEKLFF. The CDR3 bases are TGCAGCGTTGCGTTTGGTAGTCAGACTAATGAAAAACTGTTTTTT.